This is a list of T cell receptor beta chains from one sample in a study of OX40 agonist ivuxolimab in advanced cancers. TCRdb's copy holds only in-frame clones and misses some; the assay was immunoSEQ multiplex PCR. The sample contains roughly 83,000 clones, 91% of which appear only once. The sample consisted of CD4+ or CD8+ T cells sorted from blood, taken in a trial of the OX40 agonist ivuxolimab. Receptors originate from an adult with an advanced solid tumor such as melanoma, head and neck, liver or kidney cancer. Both conserved end residues are part of each CDR3. A D gene is named only where the DNA matches it firmly. Size is omitted from some rows. Given values are once, few, many or a class for expanded clones.

size	V	D	J	CDR3	DNA
.	TRBV7-9	.	TRBJ2-1	CASSPPHQGYNEQFF	TGTGCCAGCAGCCCCCCTCACCAAGGCTACAATGAGCAGTTCTTC
.	TRBV9	TRBD1	TRBJ1-4	CASSVGGTVEKLFF	TGTGCCAGCAGCGTAGGGGGGACAGTTGAAAAACTGTTTTTT
.	TRBV4-2	TRBD2	TRBJ2-1	CASSQERLAGEDEQFF	TGTGCCAGCAGCCAAGAAAGACTAGCGGGAGAGGATGAGCAGTTCTTC
once	TRBV6-5	.	TRBJ1-2	CASKPARSYGYTF	TGTGCCAGCAAGCCGGCAAGAAGCTATGGCTACACCTTC
.	TRBV10-3	.	TRBJ1-1	CAISSGKQGNTEAFF	TGTGCCATCAGTTCCGGAAAACAGGGGAACACTGAAGCTTTCTTT
few	TRBV5-4	.	TRBJ2-2	CASSPVGGNAGELFF	TGTGCCAGCAGCCCGGTAGGAGGGAACGCCGGGGAGCTGTTTTTT
.	TRBV19	.	TRBJ2-3	CASSIDEEDTQYF	TGTGCCAGTAGTATAGATGAGGAAGATACGCAGTATTTT
few	TRBV6-5	.	TRBJ1-3	CASEAQGAGNTIYF	TGTGCCAGCGAGGCCCAAGGGGCGGGAAACACCATATATTTT
.	TRBV6-6	.	TRBJ2-7	CASSPFSTGSSYEQYF	TGTGCCAGCAGCCCATTTAGTACAGGGAGCTCCTACGAGCAGTACTTC
.	TRBV28	.	TRBJ1-1	CASSLAAGGTEAFF	TGTGCCAGCAGTTTAGCGGCGGGGGGCACTGAAGCTTTCTTT
.	TRBV6-5	TRBD2	TRBJ2-1	CASSFVLAGGNEQFF	TGTGCCAGCAGTTTCGTTCTAGCGGGGGGCAATGAGCAGTTCTTC
.	TRBV30	.	TRBJ2-7	CAWSPQGNLRYF	TGTGCCTGGAGTCCCCAGGGTAACCTCCGGTACTTC
.	TRBV6-5	.	TRBJ2-1	CASSPFGSYNEQFF	TGTGCCAGCAGTCCCTTCGGCTCCTACAATGAGCAGTTCTTC
.	TRBV6-6	.	TRBJ2-1	CASSYSGGRNEQFF	TGTGCCAGCAGTTACTCGGGGGGGCGGAATGAGCAGTTCTTC
.	TRBV6-1	.	TRBJ2-7	CASHPPGSYEQYF	TGTGCCAGCCACCCTCCGGGATCCTACGAGCAGTACTTC
.	TRBV7-3	.	TRBJ2-1	CASSFQQTHTRDEQFF	TGTGCCAGCAGCTTCCAACAGACACACACTCGCGATGAGCAGTTCTTC
.	TRBV28	.	TRBJ1-5	CASSFHWGSNQPQHF	TGTGCCAGCAGTTTTCATTGGGGGAGCAATCAGCCCCAGCATTTT
.	TRBV11-2	TRBD2	TRBJ2-1	CASSLTSGGAGSYNEQFF	TGTGCCAGCAGCTTAACTAGCGGGGGGGCCGGGTCCTACAATGAGCAGTTCTTC
.	TRBV4-3	.	TRBJ2-1	CASSQDTIRVSYNEQFF	TGCGCCAGCAGCCAAGATACCATCAGGGTTTCCTACAATGAGCAGTTCTTC
.	TRBV4-1	.	TRBJ1-4	CASSNQGRNEKLFF	TGCGCCAGCAGCAACCAGGGGAGAAATGAAAAACTGTTTTTT
.	TRBV28	.	TRBJ1-2	CASSLELKGGYTF	TGTGCCAGCAGTTTGGAACTTAAGGGGGGCTACACCTTC
.	TRBV6-5	.	TRBJ1-2	CASSYSNMRGYTF	TGTGCCAGCAGTTACTCCAATATGAGGGGCTACACCTTC
.	TRBV4-1	TRBD2	TRBJ2-3	CASSLRLAGSTDTQYF	TGCGCCAGCAGCTTGAGACTAGCGGGAAGCACAGATACGCAGTATTTT
few	TRBV7-8	TRBD2	TRBJ2-1	CASSLVSGRAVSYNEQFF	TGTGCCAGCAGCTTAGTTAGCGGGAGGGCCGTTTCCTACAATGAGCAGTTCTTC
.	TRBV28	.	TRBJ1-5	CASSYGTVNQPQHF	TGTGCCAGCAGTTATGGAACAGTCAATCAGCCCCAGCATTTT
.	TRBV27	.	TRBJ2-3	CASRPIRRTDTQYF	TGTGCCAGCAGACCTATCCGGCGCACAGATACGCAGTATTTT
.	TRBV4-3	.	TRBJ1-1	CASSHSRATEAFF	TGCGCCAGCAGCCATAGCAGGGCCACTGAAGCTTTCTTT
.	TRBV4-1	.	TRBJ2-7	CASSDREAGEQYF	TGCGCCAGCAGCGACAGGGAGGCCGGCGAGCAGTACTTC
.	TRBV28	.	TRBJ1-1	CASSPIWNTEAFF	TGTGCCAGCAGCCCTATATGGAACACTGAAGCTTTCTTT
.	TRBV4-3	.	TRBJ1-3	CASSQDQGRAPGNTIYF	TGCGCCAGCAGCCAAGATCAGGGCAGGGCGCCTGGAAACACCATATATTTT
.	TRBV18	TRBD2	TRBJ2-5	CASPPEAGTTLRETQYF	TGTGCCAGCCCGCCCGAGGCCGGGACTACGCTCCGGGAGACCCAGTACTTC
.	TRBV9	TRBD1	TRBJ2-3	CASSVDSGQALDTQYF	TGTGCCAGCAGCGTAGACTCGGGACAGGCGTTAGATACGCAGTATTTT
.	TRBV19	.	TRBJ2-1	CASSTPPGGYNEQFF	TGTGCCAGTAGTACCCCACCAGGCGGCTACAATGAGCAGTTCTTC
once	TRBV19	.	TRBJ2-1	CASSTGDHFVNEQFF	TGTGCCAGTAGTACGGGGGACCACTTTGTCAATGAGCAGTTCTTC
.	TRBV5-6	.	TRBJ2-5	CASSPGAETQYF	TGTGCCAGCAGCCCGGGGGCGGAGACCCAGTACTTC
.	TRBV6-1	.	TRBJ1-2	CASIARGDSNYGYTF	TGTGCCAGCATCGCCCGTGGAGATTCTAACTATGGCTACACCTTC
.	TRBV25-1	.	TRBJ1-2	CASSTRGSRSTF	TGTGCCAGCAGCACCCGGGGTAGCCGTAGCACCTTC
.	TRBV7-8	.	TRBJ2-2	CASSLYPKAGELFF	TGTGCCAGCAGCTTATATCCGAAGGCCGGGGAGCTGTTTTTT
.	TRBV4-3	.	TRBJ1-3	CASSRGGGGQNTIYF	TGCGCCAGCAGCCGCGGCGGGGGGGGGCAAAACACCATATATTTT
.	TRBV28	.	TRBJ1-5	CASTVRGLNQPQHF	TGTGCCAGCACTGTCCGGGGCTTGAATCAGCCCCAGCATTTT
.	TRBV11-1	.	TRBJ1-1	CASSLGGWGTEAFF	TGTGCCAGCAGCTTAGGTGGTTGGGGCACTGAAGCTTTCTTT
once	TRBV7-9	.	TRBJ1-1	CAKPVVRGMNTEAFF	TGTGCCAAACCCGTCGTAAGGGGCATGAACACTGAAGCTTTCTTT
.	TRBV28	.	TRBJ2-5	CASNKAVGTQYF	TGTGCCAGCAACAAAGCCGTGGGGACCCAGTACTTC
.	TRBV23-1	.	TRBJ1-5	CASPKDEQGNQPQHF	TGCGCCAGCCCCAAGGACGAGCAAGGTAATCAGCCCCAGCATTTT
.	TRBV28	TRBD1	TRBJ2-7	CASSPTGTGYEQYF	TGTGCCAGCAGTCCGACAGGGACGGGCTACGAGCAGTACTTC
.	TRBV12-5	.	TRBJ2-1	CASGLVSGGKTYNEQFF	TGTGCTAGTGGTTTGGTATCCGGAGGGAAAACTTACAATGAGCAGTTCTTC
.	TRBV6-1	.	TRBJ2-5	CASSEYHRYQRWETQYF	TGTGCCAGCAGTGAATATCACCGGTACCAAAGGTGGGAGACCCAGTACTTC
.	TRBV4-2	.	TRBJ1-1	CASSQNELRAFF	TGTGCCAGCAGCCAAAATGAATTGAGAGCTTTCTTT
.	TRBV5-6	TRBD1	TRBJ1-2	CASSILQGDGYTF	TGTGCCAGCAGTATCTTACAGGGGGATGGCTACACCTTC
once	TRBV13	TRBD1	TRBJ2-7	CASSASLDRGRYEQYF	TGTGCCAGCAGCGCAAGCCTGGACAGGGGTAGGTACGAGCAGTACTTC
.	TRBV11-2	TRBD2	TRBJ2-3	CASSLLSGGVTDTQYF	TGTGCCAGCAGCTTACTTAGCGGGGGCGTCACAGATACGCAGTATTTT
.	TRBV6-6	.	TRBJ1-2	CASSVGGGYTF	TGTGCCAGCAGTGTCGGGGGTGGCTACACCTTC
.	TRBV5-1	.	TRBJ1-2	CASSLIEGDYGYTF	TGCGCCAGCAGCCTTATCGAGGGAGACTATGGCTACACCTTC
.	TRBV9	.	TRBJ2-1	CASSYPVKTSSYNEQFF	TGTGCCAGCAGCTACCCGGTGAAGACAAGCTCCTACAATGAGCAGTTCTTC
.	TRBV9	.	TRBJ1-2	CASSVVPGPYNGYTF	TGTGCCAGCAGCGTAGTCCCAGGTCCCTATAATGGCTACACCTTC
once	TRBV28	TRBD1	TRBJ1-6	CASSLGTGPWGRANSPLHF	TGTGCCAGCAGTTTAGGGACAGGGCCCTGGGGGCGCGCAAATTCACCCCTCCACTTT